These 28 T cell receptor beta chains share one sample of origin, sequenced in a study of T cells after yellow fever vaccination. Each CDR3 protein gets one entry after TCRdb re-called the 5' RACE reads with MiXCR. The table records under 600,000 distinct CDR3 sequences, about a fifth of them present only once. Sequencing was performed on PBMCs, taken 20 to 25 days after the first yellow fever vaccination. These receptors originate from a man aged 18 to 29 who received the YFV17D yellow fever vaccine.

The sample holds a few counts of this clonotype. The chain recombines TRBV3-1 with TRBJ1-2; D is undetermined. The germline CDR1 and CDR2 sequences are LGHDT and YNNKEL (reference sequence). Between the trimmed V and J ends, which lost 1 base and 8 bases, there was a span of 8 bases. This CDR3 region has 12 residues. The CDR3 nucleotides read TGTGCCAGCAGCCAAGGGTCAGAAGGCTACACCTTC. Protein: CASSQGSEGYTF.

This clonotype occurred a few times. The rearrangement uses TRBV20-1 and TRBJ1-2; no definite D call. Per the germline V gene, CDR1 is DFQATT and CDR2 is SNEGSKA (reference sequence). Deletions cut 0 bases from V and 4 bases from J, with 3 bases between. The CDR3 is made up of 11 amino acids. CDR3 bases: TGCAGTGCTAGAGAACTCTATGGCTACACCTTC. Protein sequence: CSARELYGYTF.

As concerns this clonotype: A junction boundary mismatches the germline segment, possibly from a read error. The V gene is TRBV19, the J gene TRBJ2-3, with D possibly TRBD2 on 5 matching bases. This CDR3 region has 13 residues. Germline lookup yields CDR1 LNHDA and CDR2 SQIVND (reference sequence). This CDR3 is CARSIVPGDTQYF. CDR3 in DNA: TGTGCCAGGAGTATAGTGCCGGGGGATACGCAGTATTTT.

V usage is TRBV12-3 or TRBV12-4 and J usage is TRBJ2-2, with D hard to call. Trimming removed 7 bases from V and 3 bases from J, with 12 bases in between. The CDR3 contains 14 residues. As DNA, the CDR3 is TGTGCCAGCAACTCGCTTCGGGACACCGGGGAGCTGTTTTTT. It specifies CASNSLRDTGELFF.

This clonotype was seen a few times. The chain joins TRBV18 to TRBJ2-1; D remains unclear. The V gene lost 0 bases and the J gene lost 8 bases, with 11 bases spanning the gap. Germline CDR1 reads KGHSH; CDR2 reads LQKENI. The CDR3 covers 14 residues. The CDR3 loop reads CASSPPPSVDEQFF. DNA of the CDR3: TGTGCCAGCTCACCACCTCCTTCCGTGGATGAGCAGTTCTTC.

The chain joins TRBV4-1 to TRBJ1-1; D is undetermined. With 7 bases removed from V and 0 bases from J, the gap between germline ends came to 12 bases. Germline assignment: CDR1 MGHRA and CDR2 YSYEKL. The CDR3 has 14 residues. The CDR3 bases are TGCGCCAGCAAGGGTGGGGTGATGAACACTGAAGCTTTCTTT. Its protein is CASKGGVMNTEAFF.

The chain joins TRBV6-5 to TRBJ1-2, with unresolved D. CDR3 length equals 13 residues. The V gene's germline CDR1 is MNHEY and CDR2 SVGAGI. The germline V and J ends were trimmed by 2 bases and 6 bases, with 10 bases remaining between them. CDR3 DNA sequence: TGTGCCAGCAGTTACGCAAATCGGGATGGCTACACCTTC. This sequence encodes CASSYANRDGYTF.

The chain uses TRBV29-1 and TRBJ1-2; no firm D call. Germline V gene sequence: CDR1 SQVTM, CDR2 ANQGSEA. The CDR3 contains 11 residues. With 4 bases removed from V and 6 bases from J, the gap between germline ends came to 9 bases. DNA of the CDR3: TGCAGCGTTGCAGATAGCGATGGCTACACCTTC. Its protein is CSVADSDGYTF.

The V and J genes are TRBV14 and TRBJ2-5; D is undetermined. Trimming left V 4 bases short and J 5 bases short, with 14 bases between. The CDR3 covers 14 residues. Looked up from germline, CDR1 is SGHDN and CDR2 is FVKESK. The CDR3 sequence is CASSLHPIGETQYF. The CDR3 DNA follows: TGTGCCAGCAGCCTCCACCCAATCGGGGAGACCCAGTACTTC.

This chain connects TRBV4-3 to TRBJ1-3; no definite D call. The V end was cut by 4 bases, the J end by 4 bases, with 8 bases between. The CDR3 is 13 residues long. Germline V gene lookup returns CDR1 LGHNA and CDR2 YSLEER. CDR3 nucleotides: TGCGCCAGCAGCCTCGTCGAGGGAAACACCATATATTTT. Its protein product is CASSLVEGNTIYF.

This sequence joins TRBV4-3 and TRBJ2-2; D may be TRBD1 or TRBD2 (5 bases each). This CDR3 is built from 14 residues. The ends were cut back, 8 bases at V and 4 bases at J, with 14 bases in the middle. Germline assignment: CDR1 LGHNA and CDR2 YSLEER. The CDR3 here is CASGWGTITGELFF. In DNA, the CDR3 is TGCGCCAGCGGGTGGGGGACGATCACCGGGGAGCTGTTTTTT.

This chain joins TRBV6-2 or TRBV6-3 and TRBJ2-1; D is ambiguous. The length of the CDR3 is 14 residues. V lost 0 bases, J lost 4 bases, and 7 bases lay in between. Germline CDR1 MNHEY, CDR2 SVGEGT. In nucleotides, the CDR3 is TGTGCCAGCAGTTACTCGGCAAATTACAATGAGCAGTTCTTC. It codes for CASSYSANYNEQFF.

This clonotype has ten or more counts. The J gene is TRBJ2-7, the V gene TRBV7-8; D is uncertain. Between the trimmed V and J ends, which lost 2 bases and 4 bases, there was a span of 9 bases. The germline V gene encodes CDR1 SGHVS and CDR2 FQNEAQ. The CDR3 has 13 residues. CDR3 amino acids: CASSLIPRYEQYV. CDR3 coding DNA: TGTGCCAGCAGCTTAATCCCCCGATACGAGCAGTACGTC.

This clonotype was counted a few times. V usage is TRBV7-2 and J usage is TRBJ2-3, with 8 bases identical to TRBD2. This CDR3 comprises 15 residues. The V gene's germline CDR1 is SGHTA and CDR2 FQGNSA. J gave up 9 bases and V 1 base, and 9 bases lay outside the gene matches. CDR3 coding DNA: TGTGCCAGCAGCTTAGATGGTAGCGGGGTAATGACGCAGTATTTT. Translation: CASSLDGSGVMTQYF. The full variable domain, in which reference TRBV7-2 and TRBJ2-3 provide the parts outside the CDR3, is GAGVSQSPSNKVTEKGKDVELRCDPISGHTALYWYRQSLGQGLEFLIYFQGNSAPDKSGLPSDRFSAERTGGSVSTLTIQRTQQEDSAVYLCASSLDGSGVMTQYFGPGTRLTVL.

V usage is TRBV6-5 and J usage is TRBJ1-2; TRBD1 agrees at 8 bases. The CDR3 loop spans 14 amino acids. Germline loops: CDR1 MNHEY, CDR2 SVGAGI. V was clipped by 4 bases and J by 6 bases; unmatched bases: 7. CDR3 amino acids: CASSSYRGGDGYTF. CDR3 nucleotide sequence: TGTGCCAGCAGTTCTTACAGGGGGGGAGATGGCTACACCTTC.

This clonotype was detected only a few times. The chain uses TRBV7-9 and TRBJ2-3, with TRBD2 as a possible D gene (5 bases). Per germline, CDR1 SEHNR and CDR2 FQNEAQ (reference sequence). The CDR3 totals 14 residues. V was shortened by 11 bases and J by 1 base, with 16 bases between the two germline ends. CDR3 residues: CALDGGPGTDTQYF. Written as DNA, the CDR3 is TGTGCCTTGGACGGAGGACCGGGCACAGATACGCAGTATTTT.

This clonotype was seen only a few times. The chain links TRBV6-5 to TRBJ1-5; 7 nucleotides match TRBD1. The CDR3 consists of 16 residues. V shed 0 bases, J shed 3 bases, and the junction held 5 bases outside the gene matches. Germline V gene data show CDR1 as MNHEY and CDR2 as SVGAGI. The CDR3 sequence: CASSYSVDRANQPQHF. The CDR3 DNA is TGTGCCAGCAGTTACTCCGTCGACAGGGCCAATCAGCCCCAGCATTTT.

This clonotype was seen a few times. The chain is built from TRBV20-1 and TRBJ2-4; 8 bases line up with TRBD1. Germline V gene sequence: CDR1 DFQATT, CDR2 SNEGSKA (reference sequence). CDR3 length: 13 amino acids. V was pared by 3 bases and J by 6 bases, with 4 bases of the junction left unmatched. Here the CDR3 DNA reads TGCAGTGCTAGGACAGGGGTCGGAAACATTCAGTACTTC. It translates to CSARTGVGNIQYF.

This clonotype was picked up a small number of times. The rearrangement uses TRBV7-2 and TRBJ2-7; D may be TRBD1 (6 bases). This CDR3 is built from 15 residues. Germline CDR1 and CDR2: SGHTA and FQGNSA. The ends were cut back, 0 bases at V and 2 bases at J, with 11 bases in the middle. CDR3 amino acids: CASSLAAGDTYEQYF. The CDR3 bases are TGTGCCAGCAGCTTAGCCGCAGGGGATACCTACGAGCAGTACTTC.

This clonotype came up many times. Here the CDR3 reads CSAAGTTNTGELFF. The CDR3 DNA sequence: TGCAGTGCCGCCGGGACAACTAACACCGGGGAGCTGTTTTTT. V is TRBV20-1 and J is TRBJ2-2; D is possibly TRBD1 (6 bases). The length of the CDR3 is 14 residues. V lost 6 bases and J lost 2, with 13 bases in between. Germline V gives CDR1 DFQATT, CDR2 SNEGSKA (reference sequence).

The chain couples TRBV28 to TRBJ1-2, with D possibly TRBD1 on 6 matching bases. The CDR3 runs 13 residues. Germline loops: CDR1 MDHEN, CDR2 SYDVKM. V was clipped by 11 bases and J by 0 bases, with 13 bases between them. The CDR3 reads CAGGGLANYGYTF. The CDR3 coding sequence is TGTGCCGGGGGGGGCCTAGCTAACTATGGCTACACCTTC.

V gene TRBV12-3 or TRBV12-4 combines with J gene TRBJ2-3; tentative D call: TRBD2 (6 bases). V dropped 5 bases and J dropped 3 bases, with 9 bases sitting between them. This CDR3 spans 13 amino acids. The CDR3 loop reads CASSRRETDTQYF. As DNA, the CDR3 is TGTGCCAGCAGTCGCCGGGAGACAGATACGCAGTATTTT.

In this sample, this clonotype turned up a few times. The chain employs TRBV10-3 and TRBJ2-7, with D unresolved. Germline V gene sequence: CDR1 ENHRY, CDR2 SYGVKD. The V end lost 3 bases, the J end lost 2 bases, and 11 bases lay between the germline ends. The CDR3 has 14 amino acids. The chain's CDR3 is CAISERQEAYEQYF. In DNA form, the CDR3 reads TGTGCCATCAGTGAACGGCAAGAAGCCTACGAGCAGTACTTC.

V and J are TRBV28 and TRBJ1-1, with D perhaps TRBD1 (6 bases). The V end lost 2 bases, the J end lost 3 bases, and 13 bases lay between the germline ends. The CDR3 covers 15 residues. Germline V gives CDR1 MDHEN, CDR2 SYDVKM. The CDR3 DNA is TGTGCCAGCAGTTTAGTATCGGGGGCCCACACTGAAGCTTTCTTT. As protein: CASSLVSGAHTEAFF. Full variable domain (remainder filled in from reference TRBV28 and TRBJ1-1): DVKVTQSSRYLVKRTGEKVFLECVQDMDHENMFWYRQDPGLGLRLIYFSYDVKMKEKGDIPEGYSVSREKKERFSLILESASTNQTSMYLCASSLVSGAHTEAFFGQGTRLTVV.

This clonotype appeared once. The CDR3 nucleotides read TGTGCCCCCAGGGTGGGACAGGGCCTAGATGAGCAGTTCTTC. As protein: CAPRVGQGLDEQFF. This rearrangement joins TRBV6-1 to TRBJ2-1; TRBD1 aligns across 9 bases. Germline V gene lookup returns CDR1 MNHNS and CDR2 SASEGT. CDR3 size: 14 residues. V was clipped by 11 bases and J by 8 bases; unmatched bases: 13.

The chain recombines TRBV3-1 with TRBJ1-1, with TRBD1 matching over 9 bases. The CDR3 covers 14 residues. Germline CDR1 is LGHDT and CDR2 is YNNKEL (reference sequence). With V trimmed by 2 bases and J by 5 bases, 3 bases remained unmatched. The CDR3 sequence is CASSQWTGETEAFF. The CDR3 bases are TGTGCCAGCAGCCAATGGACAGGGGAAACTGAAGCTTTCTTT. The full variable domain, with the rest looked up from reference TRBV3-1 and TRBJ1-1, is DTAVSQTPKYLVTQMGNDKSIKCEQNLGHDTMYWYKQDSKKFLKIMFSYNNKELIINETVPNRFSPKSPDKAHLNLHINSLELGDSAVYFCASSQWTGETEAFFGQGTRLTVV.

This clonotype occurred many times. The DNA of the CDR3 is TGTGCCACCAGTGATCTCCGGGACAGGGATTCACCCCTCCACTTT. Its protein product is CATSDLRDRDSPLHF. The rearrangement joins TRBV24-1 to TRBJ1-6, with 9 positions matching TRBD1. Germline CDR1 reads KGHDR; CDR2 reads SFDVKD. Trimming cost V 3 bases and J 8 bases; bases outside gene matches: 4. The CDR3 covers 15 residues.

The J gene is TRBJ1-2, the V gene TRBV7-9; the D is unclear. The CDR3 runs to 15 residues. The ends were cut back, 1 base at V and 8 bases at J, with 17 bases in the middle. CDR1 is SEHNR, CDR2 FQNEAQ, per germline (reference sequence). The CDR3 here is CASSLGVPRTGGYTF. CDR3 nucleotide sequence: TGTGCCAGCAGCTTAGGTGTGCCTCGAACGGGCGGCTACACCTTC.